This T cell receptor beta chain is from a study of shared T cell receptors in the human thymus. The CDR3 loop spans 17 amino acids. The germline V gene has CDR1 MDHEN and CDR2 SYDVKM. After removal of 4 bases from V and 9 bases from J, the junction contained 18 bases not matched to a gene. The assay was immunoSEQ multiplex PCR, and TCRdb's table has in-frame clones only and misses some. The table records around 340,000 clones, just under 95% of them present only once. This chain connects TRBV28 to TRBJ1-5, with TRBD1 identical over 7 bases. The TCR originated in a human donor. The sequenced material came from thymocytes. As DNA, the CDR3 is TGTGCCAGCAGTTCCCAGGGGACAGACCCATTTGCAAGGCCCCAGCATTTT. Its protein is CASSSQGTDPFARPQHF.